The 15 T cell receptor beta chains in this list originate from one sample, sequenced in a study of cytomegalovirus exposure and HLA in healthy donors. The PCR had 60 Vbeta and 13 Jbeta primers. Profiling relied on immunoSEQ multiplex PCR, and the TCRdb table lists in-frame clones only, not all of them. This sample has roughly 70,000 clones; roughly 72% occur once, and the top ten carry 5.5% to 7.5%. The material sequenced was PBMCs. All receptors come from a man aged 50 or older in good health and CMV-seronegative.

This chain joins TRBV25-1 and TRBJ1-1; 7 nucleotides match TRBD1. Germline V gene sequence: CDR1 MGHDK, CDR2 SYGVNS. The ends lost 2 bases at V and 5 bases at J; junction bases unmatched: 2. CDR3 length: 13 residues. CDR3 in DNA: TGTGCCAGCAGTGAAGGACAGGTAACTGAAGCTTTCTTT. This sequence encodes CASSEGQVTEAFF.

This clone was seen a handful of times. This chain uses TRBV30 with TRBJ2-3, with 8 bases aligning to TRBD2. CDR3 length: 14 amino acids. V trimming: 0 bases; J trimming: 6 bases; junction bases outside the gene matches: 5. Germline V CDR1 and CDR2: GTSNPN, SVGIG (reference sequence). CDR3 in amino acids: CAWSVTSESDTQYF. In nucleotides, the CDR3 is TGTGCCTGGAGTGTGACTAGCGAGAGCGATACGCAGTATTTT.

This sequence joins TRBV19 and TRBJ1-1; D not resolved. The CDR3 contains 13 residues. Germline lookup yields CDR1 LNHDA and CDR2 SQIVND (reference sequence). The V end lost 5 bases, the J end lost 1 base, and 8 bases lay between the germline ends. The CDR3 loop reads CASSSLRNTEAFF. As DNA, the CDR3 is TGTGCCAGTAGTTCCTTGCGGAACACTGAAGCTTTCTTT. The full variable domain, in which reference TRBV19 and TRBJ1-1 provide the parts outside the CDR3, is DGGITQSPKYLFRKEGQNVTLSCEQNLNHDAMYWYRQDPGQGLRLIYYSQIVNDFQKGDIAEGYSVSREKKESFPLTVTSAQKNPTAFYLCASSSLRNTEAFFGQGTRLTVV.

The chain has TRBV6-5 and TRBJ2-7; TRBD2 is a possible D gene (6 bases). The CDR3 runs to 14 residues. The germline V and J ends were trimmed by 5 bases and 3 bases, with 14 bases remaining between them. Germline values: CDR1 MNHEY, CDR2 SVGAGI. The chain's CDR3 is CASSRTIPYYEQYF. CDR3 bases: TGTGCCAGCAGTCGGACTATCCCGTACTACGAGCAGTACTTC.

J is TRBJ1-6 and V is TRBV9; D is unresolved. CDR1 and CDR2 from the germline V gene are SGDLS and YYNGEE. The ends were cut back, 0 bases at V and 0 bases at J, with 7 bases in the middle. This CDR3 is 16 amino acids long. DNA for the CDR3: TGTGCCAGCAGCGTAGGACCTAGCTCCTATAATTCACCCCTCCACTTT. Amino acids: CASSVGPSSYNSPLHF.

The rearrangement joins TRBV5-1 to TRBJ2-3; 8 positions agree with TRBD1. V gave up 3 bases and J gave up 0 bases; unmatched junction bases: 3. Germline-derived CDR1 and CDR2 are SGHRS and YFSETQ. The CDR3 spans 15 residues. CDR3 DNA sequence: TGCGCCAGCAGCTCGACAGGGGCTAGCACAGATACGCAGTATTTT. Translated, it gives CASSSTGASTDTQYF.

This clone has more than one count but fewer than ten. The chain uses TRBV5-6 and TRBJ1-5; 9 nucleotides line up with TRBD1. CDR1 is SGHDT, CDR2 YYEEEE, per germline. V was pared by 1 base and J by 5 bases, with 7 bases of the junction left unmatched. This CDR3 spans 16 amino acids. The CDR3 here is CASSLTGQGSHQPQHF. The CDR3 DNA follows: TGTGCCAGCAGCTTGACGGGACAGGGTTCCCATCAGCCCCAGCATTTT. Looking up the rest from reference TRBV5-6 and TRBJ1-5 gives the full variable domain: DAGVTQSPTHLIKTRGQQVTLRCSPKSGHDTVSWYQQALGQGPQFIFQYYEEEERQRGNFPDRFSGHQFPNYSSELNVNALLLGDSALYLCASSLTGQGSHQPQHFGDGTRLSIL.

V is TRBV19 and J is TRBJ2-7, with unresolved D. V lost 10 bases and J lost 2, with 12 bases in between. The length of the CDR3 is 12 residues. Germline-derived CDR1 and CDR2 are LNHDA and SQIVND (reference sequence). This CDR3 is CATTSRAYEQYF. As DNA, the CDR3 is TGTGCCACTACCTCCCGAGCCTACGAGCAGTACTTC.

The chain couples TRBV20-1 to TRBJ1-4; no reliable D call. The V end was cut by 4 bases, the J end by 8 bases, with 5 bases between. Germline V gene sequence: CDR1 DFQATT, CDR2 SNEGSKA (reference sequence). CDR3 length equals 10 residues. This chain's CDR3 is CSATAEKLFF. CDR3 bases: TGCAGTGCTACAGCGGAAAAACTGTTTTTT.

This chain connects TRBV6-1 to TRBJ2-1; 8 nucleotides line up with TRBD2. Germline CDR1 reads MNHNS; CDR2 reads SASEGT. CDR3 length: 21 amino acids. V gave up 0 bases and J gave up 1 base; unmatched junction bases: 17. CDR3 in DNA: TGTGCCAGCAGTGAAGCGCTTCAACGCGGGAGGACCTCTCGTTCCTACAATGAGCAGTTCTTC. Protein sequence: CASSEALQRGRTSRSYNEQFF.

Note on this clone: The junction departs from the called germline gene at one end, perhaps through a read error. V usage is TRBV11-3 and J usage is TRBJ1-1; D ambiguous. CDR1 is SGHNT and CDR2 is YENEEA in the germline V gene. The CDR3 runs 13 residues. CDR3 in amino acids: CASSLTGNPEAFF. The CDR3 nucleotides read TGTGCCAGCAGCTTAACCGGGAACCCTGAAGCTTTCTTT.

V usage is TRBV7-8 and J usage is TRBJ2-5; 8 nucleotides line up with TRBD1. With the DNA end fitting TRBJ2-7 better, the J assignment may be wrong. Germline V gene sequence: CDR1 SGHVS, CDR2 FQNEAQ. CDR3 length: 15 amino acids. The CDR3 loop is CASSYDRGNGHEQYF. In DNA, the CDR3 is TGTGCCAGCAGCTACGACAGGGGAAACGGGCACGAGCAGTACTTC.

The rearrangement links TRBV27 to TRBJ2-7, with 10 bases matching TRBD1. The germline gives CDR1 MNHEY, CDR2 SMNVEV (reference sequence). Trimming at V came to 3 bases and at J to 5 bases, leaving 4 bases not matched to a gene. The CDR3 extends over 14 amino acids. The CDR3 sequence: CASSFGTGVDEQYF. For the CDR3, the DNA is TGTGCCAGCAGTTTCGGGACAGGGGTCGACGAGCAGTACTTC.

On this clone: One end of the junction does not line up with germline, which may come from a read error. The gene calls are TRBV18 and TRBJ1-4; maybe TRBD1 (5 bases). This CDR3 comprises 14 residues. Per the germline V gene, CDR1 is KGHSH and CDR2 is LQKENI. The CDR3 DNA follows: TGTGCCAGTTCACAGGAGTCAACTAATGAAAAACTGTTTTTT. It codes for CASSQESTNEKLFF.

This sequence joins TRBV6-5 and TRBJ1-1, with 8 positions matching TRBD1. The J segment lost 4 bases and the V segment lost 3 bases, leaving 7 bases of the junction unmatched. Germline V gene data show CDR1 as MNHEY and CDR2 as SVGAGI. CDR3 length: 15 residues. This chain's CDR3 is CASSYKPGGGTEAFF. The CDR3 DNA follows: TGTGCCAGCAGTTATAAACCAGGGGGCGGCACTGAAGCTTTCTTT.